One T cell receptor beta chain is described in this entry. The CDR3 spans 16 residues. V was clipped by 2 bases and J by 0 bases; unmatched bases: 4. Germline loops: CDR1 MGHRA, CDR2 YSYEKL. These data belong to a study of blood T cells in healthy people across ages. Combining a sample-barcoded 5' primer with a J-beta primer mix, a second PCR ran for about 6 to 12 cycles. All cDNA molecules were each tagged by a template-switch adaptor with 12 random nucleotides. TCRdb re-derived calls from the 5' RACE reads in MiXCR, one entry per CDR3 protein. The sample carries more than 800,000 distinct CDR3 sequences, under 45% recorded once.

The sequence was obtained from a woman aged 55-70 years in good health. The V gene is TRBV4-1, the J gene TRBJ2-1; 7 nucleotides match TRBD2. Sequencing was done on a sample of blood. Here the CDR3 reads CASSQMGGSSYNEQFF. The CDR3 DNA is TGCGCCAGCAGCCAAATGGGCGGGAGCTCCTACAATGAGCAGTTCTTC.